This passage covers 5 T cell receptor beta chains from one sample sequenced in a study of graft-versus-host responses after intestinal transplantation (dated by TCRdb to the early 2020s). Their target antigens are unknown. Library prep was done by the immunoSEQ multiplex PCR assay. This immuneACCESS table, as held by TCRdb, lists in-frame sequences with V and J called but not all clones. Of the missing ones, under half trace to an unresolved V gene in checked studies; the others have no known cause. For this sample the table gives about 84,000 clones, of which 75% to 95% were detected only once. Approximately 0.32% of the sample goes to the ten largest clones. The sample's time point, from its label and the paper: cells obtained before transplantation from donor or recipient. The sample consisted of unstimulated CD4+ T cells sorted from spleen or lymph node cells, taken before transplant. The receptor set was obtained from a human donor who was the organ donor for an intestinal transplant.

CDR3 in DNA: TGCAGCGTTGAAGAAGCAGGGGGGAGAGGGGGCTACACCTTC. Encoded protein: CSVEEAGGRGGYTF. V gene TRBV29-1 combines with J gene TRBJ1-2; the match to TRBD1 covers 7 bases. The J segment lost 8 bases and the V segment lost 0 bases, leaving 9 bases of the junction unmatched. Per germline, CDR1 SQVTM and CDR2 ANQGSEA. This CDR3 region has 14 residues.

This chain uses TRBV30 with TRBJ2-1, with 7 bases lining up with TRBD2. The ends lost 5 bases at V and 7 bases at J; junction bases unmatched: 8. This CDR3 region has 13 residues. CDR1 is GTSNPN, CDR2 SVGIG, per germline (reference sequence). The CDR3 DNA reads as TGTGCCTGGGTCGGTCTAGCGGTAAATGAGCAGTTCTTC. Its translation: CAWVGLAVNEQFF. The entire variable domain, with the rest obtained from reference TRBV30 and TRBJ2-1, is as follows: SQTIHQWPATLVQPVGSPLSLECTVEGTSNPNLYWYRQAAGRGLQLLFYSVGIGQISSEVPQNLSASRPQDRQFILSSKKLLLSDSGFYLCAWVGLAVNEQFFGPGTRLTVL.

The chain carries TRBV7-9 and TRBJ2-2; the match to TRBD1 covers 8 bases. Germline V gives CDR1 SEHNR, CDR2 FQNEAQ (reference sequence). The CDR3 is 15 residues long. Losses at the gene ends were 4 bases for V and 0 bases for J; bases not matched to a gene: 1. CDR3 bases: TGTGCCAGCAGCTCACAGGGGGCGAACACCGGGGAGCTGTTTTTT. It is translated as CASSSQGANTGELFF.

The rearrangement links TRBV19 to TRBJ1-1, with D uncertain. The CDR3 length is 13 residues. Germline V CDR1 and CDR2: LNHDA, SQIVND (reference sequence). V lost 5 bases and J 2 bases, leaving 9 bases between the germline ends. The chain's CDR3 is CASSSQLNTEAFF. The CDR3 coding sequence is TGTGCCAGTAGTTCACAGCTAAACACTGAAGCTTTCTTT.

This chain uses TRBV6-1 with TRBJ1-1; no definite D call. Germline CDR1 and CDR2: MNHNS and SASEGT. The CDR3 loop spans 15 amino acids. V was clipped by 4 bases and J by 0 bases, with 12 bases between them. The DNA of the CDR3 is TGTGCCAGCAGTGCAAGAGGCCCCATGAACACTGAAGCTTTCTTT. It specifies CASSARGPMNTEAFF.